The 15 T cell receptor beta chains below come from one sample, sequenced in a study of blood T cell repertoires in COVID-19. Assay: immunoSEQ multiplex PCR; the TCRdb copy retains only in-frame clones and omits some. The data contain 130,000 to 150,000 clones, 81% of them singletons. Material: peripheral blood. These receptors all come from a human donor in a cohort sampled during active COVID-19.

This chain joins TRBV4-2 and TRBJ2-7; TRBD2 agrees at 8 bases. CDR1 LGHNA and CDR2 YNFKEQ come from the germline V gene. The CDR3 covers 16 residues. The V gene end was trimmed by 4 bases and the J gene end by 6 bases; junction bases not matched to a gene: 14. The CDR3 region has the DNA TGTGCCAGCAGCCCCCTACTTAGCGGGAACTGGGGCGAGCAGTACTTC. It is translated as CASSPLLSGNWGEQYF.

This chain uses TRBV7-2 with TRBJ2-4, with TRBD1 matching over 11 bases. V lost 5 bases to trimming and J lost 7 bases; unmatched junction nucleotides: 1. The CDR3 sequence is 13 residues long. Germline V gene sequence: CDR1 SGHTA, CDR2 FQGNSA. This CDR3 is CASSRTGGNIQYF. The CDR3 DNA reads TGTGCCAGCAGCCGGACAGGGGGCAACATTCAGTACTTC. The whole variable domain, remainder taken from reference TRBV7-2 and TRBJ2-4, is GAGVSQSPSNKVTEKGKDVELRCDPISGHTALYWYRQSLGQGLEFLIYFQGNSAPDKSGLPSDRFSAERTGGSVSTLTIQRTQQEDSAVYLCASSRTGGNIQYFGAGTRLSVL.

The CDR3 loop reads CASSRGIHDEQFF. The CDR3 coding sequence is TGTGCCAGCTCCCGAGGGATTCACGATGAGCAGTTCTTC. The chain couples TRBV7-2 to TRBJ2-1, with a possible D match to TRBD2 (5 bases). Trimming cost V 8 bases and J 8 bases, with 16 bases left between them. Per germline, CDR1 SGHTA and CDR2 FQGNSA. The CDR3 covers 13 residues.

The chain combines TRBV10-3 with TRBJ2-5; 10 positions match TRBD1. From germline, CDR1 is ENHRY and CDR2 SYGVKD. V shed 5 bases, J shed 5 bases, and the junction held 5 bases outside the gene matches. The CDR3 runs to 14 residues. Written as DNA, the CDR3 is TGTGCCATCAGTAGACAGGGGGCAGGGGAGACCCAGTACTTC. Its protein is CAISRQGAGETQYF.

The V gene is TRBV29-1, the J gene TRBJ2-1, with 7 bases that match TRBD2. The germline V gene has CDR1 SQVTM and CDR2 ANQGSEA. The CDR3 contains 12 residues. V dropped 5 bases and J dropped 12; count of bases not matched to a gene: 10. CDR3 amino acids: CSVWAGRIRQFF. CDR3 in DNA: TGCAGCGTTTGGGCCGGGAGGATAAGGCAGTTCTTC.

The CDR3 here is CASSQRTGGKTEAFF. The CDR3, as DNA: TGTGCCAGCAGCCAAAGGACAGGGGGCAAGACTGAAGCTTTCTTT. The chain recombines TRBV14 with TRBJ1-1, with TRBD1 identical over 11 bases. The CDR3 covers 15 residues. J lost 5 bases, V lost 2 bases, and 4 bases had no gene match. CDR1 is SGHDN and CDR2 is FVKESK in the germline V gene. The whole variable domain, filled in from reference TRBV14 and TRBJ1-1, reads EAGVTQFPSHSVIEKGQTVTLRCDPISGHDNLYWYRRVMGKEIKFLLHFVKESKQDESGMPNNRFLAERTGGTYSTLKVQPAELEDSGVYFCASSQRTGGKTEAFFGQGTRLTVV.

The gene calls are TRBV18 and TRBJ1-1, with 7 bases aligning to TRBD1. The CDR3 runs to 15 residues. Per germline, CDR1 KGHSH and CDR2 LQKENI. V lost 3 bases, J lost 2 bases, and 6 bases stayed unmatched. The CDR3 loop is CASSPQTGINTEAFF. Written as DNA, the CDR3 is TGTGCCAGCTCACCCCAGACAGGGATTAACACTGAAGCTTTCTTT.

The rearrangement uses TRBV28 and TRBJ2-7; a possible D gene is TRBD1 (6 bases). V gave up 6 bases and J gave up 0 bases, with 12 bases separating them. The CDR3 covers 14 residues. Germline CDR1 reads MDHEN; CDR2 reads SYDVKM. The CDR3 protein is CASRTGYGSYEQYF. The CDR3 bases are TGTGCCAGCAGAACAGGGTACGGCTCCTACGAGCAGTACTTC.

This chain joins TRBV7-3 and TRBJ1-1; perhaps TRBD1 as D (6 bases). This CDR3 region has 14 residues. The germline V gene has CDR1 SGHTA and CDR2 FQGTGA. V was shortened by 0 bases and J by 5 bases, with 10 bases between the two germline ends. The CDR3 DNA follows: TGTGCCAGCAGCTTAACGGTGGACAGTACTGAAGCTTTCTTT. This gives the protein CASSLTVDSTEAFF.

The J gene is TRBJ2-5, the V gene TRBV7-2; TRBD2 matches at 12 bases. Germline V gives CDR1 SGHTA, CDR2 FQGNSA. V was clipped by 4 bases and J by 3 bases; unmatched bases: 12. The CDR3 sequence is 18 residues long. The CDR3 sequence: CASSYPTSGRWGKETQYF. In DNA form, the CDR3 reads TGTGCCAGCAGCTACCCCACTAGCGGGAGGTGGGGAAAAGAGACCCAGTACTTC. Based on the CDR3 plus reference TRBV7-2 and TRBJ2-5, the full variable domain is GAGVSQSPSNKVTEKGKDVELRCDPISGHTALYWYRQSLGQGLEFLIYFQGNSAPDKSGLPSDRFSAERTGGSVSTLTIQRTQQEDSAVYLCASSYPTSGRWGKETQYFGPGTRLLVL.

This clone was picked up a small number of times. This chain joins TRBV6-5 and TRBJ1-1; 7 bases fit TRBD1. The J segment lost 7 bases and the V segment lost 8 bases, leaving 13 bases of the junction unmatched. The germline CDR1 and CDR2 sequences are MNHEY and SVGAGI. The CDR3 totals 14 residues. The CDR3, as DNA: TGTGCCAGCGAGGAGGGGGCCTTTCGGGGTGAAGCTTTCTTT. This codes for CASEEGAFRGEAFF.

This chain connects TRBV5-1 to TRBJ2-3; no firm D call. The germline gives CDR1 SGHRS, CDR2 YFSETQ. Trimming took off 3 bases at V and 5 bases at J, with 10 bases between the two ends. This CDR3 contains 13 residues. The CDR3 nucleotides are TGCGCCAGCAGCTCCCTTGAACAAGATACGCAGTATTTT. Translated, it gives CASSSLEQDTQYF.

This clone appeared a few times. The rearrangement uses TRBV7-9 and TRBJ1-4; 8 bases match TRBD1. The CDR3 is made up of 16 amino acids. Germline values: CDR1 SEHNR, CDR2 FQNEAQ (reference sequence). With 5 bases clipped from V and 3 bases from J, the junction kept 8 bases outside the gene matches. For the CDR3, the DNA is TGTGCCAGCAGCATGTCAGGGGGCAGGGCTAATGAAAAACTGTTTTTT. It translates to CASSMSGGRANEKLFF. Using reference TRBV7-9 and TRBJ1-4 for the parts outside the CDR3, the full variable domain is DTGVSQNPRHKITKRGQNVTFRCDPISEHNRLYWYRQTLGQGPEFLTYFQNEAQLEKSRLLSDRFSAERPKGSFSTLEIQRTEQGDSAMYLCASSMSGGRANEKLFFGSGTQLSVL.

The V gene is TRBV7-9, the J gene TRBJ2-5; tentative D call: TRBD2 (5 bases). The CDR3 has 13 amino acids. Trimming cost V 3 bases and J 5 bases, with 10 bases left between them. The germline V gene encodes CDR1 SEHNR and CDR2 FQNEAQ (reference sequence). Here the CDR3 DNA reads TGTGCCAGCAGCTTGGGGAGTTGGGAGACCCAGTACTTC. Its translation: CASSLGSWETQYF.

The chain couples TRBV4-1 to TRBJ2-7; 8 bases map to TRBD2. The CDR3 loop spans 15 amino acids. CDR1 and CDR2 (germline): MGHRA, YSYEKL. V was pared by 4 bases and J by 12 bases, with 17 bases of the junction left unmatched. This CDR3 reads CASSPLGASGSTRYF. The DNA of the CDR3 is TGCGCCAGCAGCCCCCTTGGGGCTAGCGGGTCAACTCGGTACTTC.